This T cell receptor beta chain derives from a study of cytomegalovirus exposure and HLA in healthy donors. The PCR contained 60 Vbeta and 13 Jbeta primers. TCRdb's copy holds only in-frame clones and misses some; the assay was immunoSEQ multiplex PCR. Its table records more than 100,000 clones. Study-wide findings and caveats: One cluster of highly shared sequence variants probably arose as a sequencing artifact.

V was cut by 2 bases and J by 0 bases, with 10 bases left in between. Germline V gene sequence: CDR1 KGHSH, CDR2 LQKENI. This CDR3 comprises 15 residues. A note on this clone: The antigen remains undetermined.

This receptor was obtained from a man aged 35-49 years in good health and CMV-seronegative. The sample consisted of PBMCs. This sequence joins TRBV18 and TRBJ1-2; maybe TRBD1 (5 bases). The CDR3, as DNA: TGTGCCAGCTCACCATTGGGGCAGGCTAACTATGGCTACACCTTC. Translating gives CASSPLGQANYGYTF. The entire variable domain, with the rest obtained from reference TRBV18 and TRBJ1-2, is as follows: NAGVMQNPRHLVRRRGQEARLRCSPMKGHSHVYWYRQLPEEGLKFMVYLQKENIIDESGMPKERFSAEFPKEGPSILRIQQVVRGDSAAYFCASSPLGQANYGYTFGSGTRLTVV.